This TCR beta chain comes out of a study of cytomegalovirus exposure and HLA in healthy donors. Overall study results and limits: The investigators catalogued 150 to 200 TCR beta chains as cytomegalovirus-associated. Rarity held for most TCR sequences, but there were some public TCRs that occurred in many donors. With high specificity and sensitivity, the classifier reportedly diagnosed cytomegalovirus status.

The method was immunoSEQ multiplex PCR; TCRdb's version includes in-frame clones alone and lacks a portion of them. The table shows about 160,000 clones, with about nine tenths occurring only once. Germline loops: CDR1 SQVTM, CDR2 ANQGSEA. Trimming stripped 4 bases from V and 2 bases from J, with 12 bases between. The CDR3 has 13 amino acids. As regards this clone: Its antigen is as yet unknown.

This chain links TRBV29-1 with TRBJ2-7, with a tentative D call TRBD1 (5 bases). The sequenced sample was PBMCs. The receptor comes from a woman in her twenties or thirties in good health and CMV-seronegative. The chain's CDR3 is CSVVSAGPYEQYF. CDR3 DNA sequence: TGCAGCGTTGTGTCGGCAGGGCCCTACGAGCAGTACTTC.